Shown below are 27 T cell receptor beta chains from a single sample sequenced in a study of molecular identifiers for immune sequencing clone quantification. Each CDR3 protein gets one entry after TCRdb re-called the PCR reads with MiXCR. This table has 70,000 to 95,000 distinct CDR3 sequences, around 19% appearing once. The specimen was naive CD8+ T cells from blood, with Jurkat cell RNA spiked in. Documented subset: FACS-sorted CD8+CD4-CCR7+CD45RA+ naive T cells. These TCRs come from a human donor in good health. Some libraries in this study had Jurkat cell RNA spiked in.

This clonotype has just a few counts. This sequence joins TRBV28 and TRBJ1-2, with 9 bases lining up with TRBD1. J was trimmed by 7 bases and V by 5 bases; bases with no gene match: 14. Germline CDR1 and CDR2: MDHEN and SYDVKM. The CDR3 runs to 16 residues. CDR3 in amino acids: CASSPPDDRGYGGYTF. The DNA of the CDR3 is TGTGCCAGCAGTCCCCCGGACGACAGGGGGTACGGTGGCTACACCTTC.

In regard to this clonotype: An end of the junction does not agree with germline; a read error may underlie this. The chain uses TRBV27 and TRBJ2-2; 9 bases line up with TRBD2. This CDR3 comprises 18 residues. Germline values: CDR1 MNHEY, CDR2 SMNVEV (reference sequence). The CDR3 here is CASRLYSGSVLGTGELFF. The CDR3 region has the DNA TGTGCCAGCAGGTTATATAGCGGGAGTGTGTTAGGAACCGGGGAGCTGTTTTTT.

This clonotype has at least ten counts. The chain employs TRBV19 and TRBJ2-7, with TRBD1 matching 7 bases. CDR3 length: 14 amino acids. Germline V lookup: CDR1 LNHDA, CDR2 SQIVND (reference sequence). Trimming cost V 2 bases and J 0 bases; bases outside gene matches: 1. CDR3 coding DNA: TGTGCCAGTAGTATAACAGGGGCCTCCTACGAGCAGTACTTC. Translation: CASSITGASYEQYF.

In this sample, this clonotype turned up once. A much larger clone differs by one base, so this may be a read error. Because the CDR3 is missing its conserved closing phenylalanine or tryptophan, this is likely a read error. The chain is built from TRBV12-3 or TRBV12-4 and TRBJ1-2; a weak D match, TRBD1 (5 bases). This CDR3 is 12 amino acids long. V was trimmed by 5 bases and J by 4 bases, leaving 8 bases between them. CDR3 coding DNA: TGTGCCAGCAGTGACAGCATCTATGGCTACACCTCC. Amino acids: CASSDSIYGYTS.

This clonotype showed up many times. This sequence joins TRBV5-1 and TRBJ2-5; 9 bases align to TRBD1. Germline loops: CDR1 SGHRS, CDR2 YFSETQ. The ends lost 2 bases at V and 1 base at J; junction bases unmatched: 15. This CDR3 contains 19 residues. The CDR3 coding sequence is TGCGCCAGCAGCTTTACAGGGGGCCCCACAACTCTGCTCCAAGAGACCCAGTACTTC. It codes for CASSFTGGPTTLLQETQYF.

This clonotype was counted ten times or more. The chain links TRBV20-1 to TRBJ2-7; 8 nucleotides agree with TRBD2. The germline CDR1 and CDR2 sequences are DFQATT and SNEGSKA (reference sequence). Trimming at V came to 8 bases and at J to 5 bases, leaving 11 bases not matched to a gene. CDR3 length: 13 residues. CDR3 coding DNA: TGCAGTTTACCCGGGACTAGAGAGGACGAGCAGTACTTC. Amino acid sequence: CSLPGTREDEQYF.

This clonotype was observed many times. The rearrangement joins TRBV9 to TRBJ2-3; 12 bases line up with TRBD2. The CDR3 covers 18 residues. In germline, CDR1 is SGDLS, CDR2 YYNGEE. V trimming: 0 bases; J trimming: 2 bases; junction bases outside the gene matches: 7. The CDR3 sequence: CASSVVPSGGAFTDTQYF. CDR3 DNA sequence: TGTGCCAGCAGCGTAGTTCCTAGCGGGGGGGCCTTCACAGATACGCAGTATTTT.

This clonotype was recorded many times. The CDR3 here is CASSLDPGNNQPQHF. In DNA, the CDR3 is TGTGCCAGCAGCTTAGACCCCGGAAACAATCAGCCCCAGCATTTT. This rearrangement joins TRBV11-2 to TRBJ1-5; D is uncertain. CDR3 length equals 15 residues. The V gene lost 0 bases and the J gene lost 3 bases, with 9 bases spanning the gap. In germline, CDR1 is SGHAT, CDR2 FQNNGV.

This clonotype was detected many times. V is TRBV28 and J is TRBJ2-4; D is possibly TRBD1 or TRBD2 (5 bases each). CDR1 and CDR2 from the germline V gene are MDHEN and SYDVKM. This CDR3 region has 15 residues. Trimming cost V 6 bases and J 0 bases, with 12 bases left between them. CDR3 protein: CASSSGTEAKNIQYF. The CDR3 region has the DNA TGTGCCAGCAGCTCCGGGACGGAAGCCAAAAACATTCAGTACTTC.

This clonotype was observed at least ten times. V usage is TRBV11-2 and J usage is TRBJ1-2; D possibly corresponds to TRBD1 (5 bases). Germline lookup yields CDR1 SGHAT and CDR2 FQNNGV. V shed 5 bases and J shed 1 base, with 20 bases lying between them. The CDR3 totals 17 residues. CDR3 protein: CASSTPRAGRDNYGYTF. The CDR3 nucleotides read TGTGCCAGCAGCACGCCCAGGGCAGGGCGAGATAACTATGGCTACACCTTC. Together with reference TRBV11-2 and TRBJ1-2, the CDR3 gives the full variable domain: EAGVAQSPRYKIIEKRQSVAFWCNPISGHATLYWYQQILGQGPKLLIQFQNNGVVDDSQLPKDRFSAERLKGVDSTLKIQPAKLEDSAVYLCASSTPRAGRDNYGYTFGSGTRLTVV.

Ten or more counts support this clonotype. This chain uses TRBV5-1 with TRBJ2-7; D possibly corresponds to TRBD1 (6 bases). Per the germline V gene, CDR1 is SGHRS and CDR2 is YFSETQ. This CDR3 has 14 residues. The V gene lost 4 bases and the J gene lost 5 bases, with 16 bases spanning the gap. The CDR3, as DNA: TGCGCCAGCAGCCCGCGGGCAGGGGCGAACGAGCAGTACTTC. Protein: CASSPRAGANEQYF.

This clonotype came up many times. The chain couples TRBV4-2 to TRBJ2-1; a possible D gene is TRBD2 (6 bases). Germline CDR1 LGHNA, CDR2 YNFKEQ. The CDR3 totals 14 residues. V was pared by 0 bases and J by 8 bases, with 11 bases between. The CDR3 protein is CASSQDRGSDEQFF. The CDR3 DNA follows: TGTGCCAGCAGCCAAGATCGGGGGTCTGATGAGCAGTTCTTC.

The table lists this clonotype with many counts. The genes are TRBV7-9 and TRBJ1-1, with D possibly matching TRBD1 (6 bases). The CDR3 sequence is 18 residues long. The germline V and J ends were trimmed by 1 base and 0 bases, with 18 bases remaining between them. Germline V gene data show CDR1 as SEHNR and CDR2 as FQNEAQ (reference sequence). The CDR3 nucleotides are TGTGCCAGCAGCTTAGAATTTGTAAGAGGGGACATGAACACTGAAGCTTTCTTT. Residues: CASSLEFVRGDMNTEAFF.

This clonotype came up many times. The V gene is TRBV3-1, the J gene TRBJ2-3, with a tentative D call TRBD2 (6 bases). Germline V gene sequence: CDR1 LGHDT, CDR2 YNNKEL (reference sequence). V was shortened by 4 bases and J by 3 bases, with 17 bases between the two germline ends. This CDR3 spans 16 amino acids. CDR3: CASSPGEASQTDTQYF. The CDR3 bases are TGTGCCAGCAGCCCCGGGGAGGCCTCCCAAACAGATACGCAGTATTTT.

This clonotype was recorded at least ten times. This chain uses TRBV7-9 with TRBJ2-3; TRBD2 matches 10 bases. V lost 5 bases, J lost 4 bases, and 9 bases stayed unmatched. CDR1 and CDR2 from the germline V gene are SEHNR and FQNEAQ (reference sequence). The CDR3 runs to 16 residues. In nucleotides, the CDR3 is TGTGCCAGCAGCGGAACTAGCGGGAAGAATTCAGATACGCAGTATTTT. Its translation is CASSGTSGKNSDTQYF.

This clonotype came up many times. In nucleotides, the CDR3 is TGCGCCAGCAGTAGGAAGGCAATGAACACTGAAGCTTTCTTT. Its protein product is CASSRKAMNTEAFF. V is TRBV4-1 and J is TRBJ1-1; D not resolved. This CDR3 comprises 14 residues. Germline loops: CDR1 MGHRA, CDR2 YSYEKL. V lost 6 bases and J lost 0, with 11 bases in between.

Here the CDR3 reads CAWSVEAGGPEQFF. The CDR3 nucleotides are TGTGCCTGGAGTGTTGAGGCGGGAGGCCCGGAGCAGTTCTTC. V is TRBV30 and J is TRBJ2-1; 8 bases match TRBD2. Germline values: CDR1 GTSNPN, CDR2 SVGIG (reference sequence). This CDR3 has 14 amino acids. The trim removed 0 bases at V and 10 bases at J, leaving 8 bases unmatched.

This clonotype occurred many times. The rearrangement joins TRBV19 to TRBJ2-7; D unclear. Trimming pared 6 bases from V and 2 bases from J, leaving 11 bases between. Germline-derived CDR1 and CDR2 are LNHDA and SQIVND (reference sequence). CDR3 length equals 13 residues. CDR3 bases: TGTGCCAGTAGCTCAAGGGTTACCTACGAGCAGTACTTC. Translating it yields CASSSRVTYEQYF.

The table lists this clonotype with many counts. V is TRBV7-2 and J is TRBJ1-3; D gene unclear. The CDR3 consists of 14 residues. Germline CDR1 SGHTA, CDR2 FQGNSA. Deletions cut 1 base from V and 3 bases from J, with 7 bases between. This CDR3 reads CASSLGPVGNTIYF. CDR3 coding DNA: TGTGCCAGCAGCTTAGGTCCGGTTGGAAACACCATATATTTT.

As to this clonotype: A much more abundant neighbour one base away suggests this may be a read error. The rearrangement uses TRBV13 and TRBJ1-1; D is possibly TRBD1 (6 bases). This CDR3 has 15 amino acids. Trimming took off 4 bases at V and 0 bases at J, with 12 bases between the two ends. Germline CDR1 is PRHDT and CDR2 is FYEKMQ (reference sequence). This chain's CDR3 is CASSSRGILNTEAFF. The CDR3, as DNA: TGTGCCAGCAGCTCGAGGGGGATCCTGAACACTGAAGCTTTCTTT.

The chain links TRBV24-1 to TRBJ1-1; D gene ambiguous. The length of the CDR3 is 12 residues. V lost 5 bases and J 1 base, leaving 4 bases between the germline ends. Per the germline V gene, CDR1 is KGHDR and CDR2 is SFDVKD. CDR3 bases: TGTGCCACCAGTGGCAGGAACACTGAAGCTTTCTTT. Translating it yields CATSGRNTEAFF.

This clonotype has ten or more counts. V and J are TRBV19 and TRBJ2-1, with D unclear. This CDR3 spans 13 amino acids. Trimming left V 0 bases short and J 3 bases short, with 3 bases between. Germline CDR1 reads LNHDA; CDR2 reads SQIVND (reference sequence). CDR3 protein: CASSIDGYNEQFF. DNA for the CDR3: TGTGCCAGTAGTATAGACGGCTACAATGAGCAGTTCTTC. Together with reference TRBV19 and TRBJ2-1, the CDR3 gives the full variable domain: DGGITQSPKYLFRKEGQNVTLSCEQNLNHDAMYWYRQDPGQGLRLIYYSQIVNDFQKGDIAEGYSVSREKKESFPLTVTSAQKNPTAFYLCASSIDGYNEQFFGPGTRLTVL.

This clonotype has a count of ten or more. In nucleotides, the CDR3 is TGTGCCAGCAGTTTACCCGGCAGGACCATTCTGGGCACAGATACGCAGTATTTT. Residues: CASSLPGRTILGTDTQYF. The V call is TRBV28, the J call TRBJ2-3; D is unclear. This CDR3 region has 18 residues. Trimming took 2 bases from V and 1 from J, leaving 19 bases between them. Germline CDR1 reads MDHEN; CDR2 reads SYDVKM. Full variable domain (missing parts from reference TRBV28 and TRBJ2-3): DVKVTQSSRYLVKRTGEKVFLECVQDMDHENMFWYRQDPGLGLRLIYFSYDVKMKEKGDIPEGYSVSREKKERFSLILESASTNQTSMYLCASSLPGRTILGTDTQYFGPGTRLTVL.

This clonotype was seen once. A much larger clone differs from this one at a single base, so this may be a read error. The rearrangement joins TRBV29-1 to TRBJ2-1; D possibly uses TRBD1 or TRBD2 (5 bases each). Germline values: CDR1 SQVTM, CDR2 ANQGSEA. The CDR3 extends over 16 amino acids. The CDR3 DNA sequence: TGCGGCGTTGTTCGGCTCCGGGCAGGGCTGCGGGATGAGCAGTTCTTC. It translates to CGVVRLRAGLRDEQFF.

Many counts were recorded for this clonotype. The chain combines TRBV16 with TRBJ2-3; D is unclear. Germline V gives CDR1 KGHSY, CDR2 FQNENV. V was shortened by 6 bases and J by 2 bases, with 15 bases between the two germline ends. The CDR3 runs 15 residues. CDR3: CASSRRGRSTDTQYF. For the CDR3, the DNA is TGTGCCAGCAGTCGGCGCGGCAGGTCCACAGATACGCAGTATTTT.

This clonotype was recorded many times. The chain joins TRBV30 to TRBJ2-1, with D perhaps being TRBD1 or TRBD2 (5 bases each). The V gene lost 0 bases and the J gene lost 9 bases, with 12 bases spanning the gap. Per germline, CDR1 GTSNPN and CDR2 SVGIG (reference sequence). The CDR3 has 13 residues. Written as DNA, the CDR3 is TGTGCCTGGAGTGTACGAGGTGGGGGTGAGCAGTTCTTC. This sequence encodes CAWSVRGGGEQFF.

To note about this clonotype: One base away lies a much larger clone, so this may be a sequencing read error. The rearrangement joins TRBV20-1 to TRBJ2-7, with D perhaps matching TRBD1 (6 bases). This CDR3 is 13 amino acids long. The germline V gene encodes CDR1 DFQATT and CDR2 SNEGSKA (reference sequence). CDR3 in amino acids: CSARDSDSYVQYF. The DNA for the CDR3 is TGCAGTGCTAGGGACAGCGACTCCTACGTGCAGTACTTC.